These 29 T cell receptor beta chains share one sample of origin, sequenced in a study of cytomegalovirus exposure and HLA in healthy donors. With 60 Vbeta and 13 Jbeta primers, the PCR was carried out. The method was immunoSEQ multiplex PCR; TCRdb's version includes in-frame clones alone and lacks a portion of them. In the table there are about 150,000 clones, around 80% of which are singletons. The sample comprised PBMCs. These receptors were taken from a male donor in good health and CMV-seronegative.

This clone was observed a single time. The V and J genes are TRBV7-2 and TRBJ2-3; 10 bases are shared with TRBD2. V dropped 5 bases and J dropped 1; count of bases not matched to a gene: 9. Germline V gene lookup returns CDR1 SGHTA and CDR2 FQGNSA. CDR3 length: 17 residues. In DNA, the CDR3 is TGTGCCAGCAGCACAACTAGCGGGGCCATTGGCACAGATACGCAGTATTTT. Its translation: CASSTTSGAIGTDTQYF.

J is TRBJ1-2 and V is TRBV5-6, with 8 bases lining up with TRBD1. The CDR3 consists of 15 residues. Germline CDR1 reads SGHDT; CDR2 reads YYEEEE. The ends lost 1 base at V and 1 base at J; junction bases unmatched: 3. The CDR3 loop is CASSLSGGGNYGYTF. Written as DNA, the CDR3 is TGTGCCAGCAGCTTGTCAGGGGGCGGTAACTATGGCTACACCTTC.

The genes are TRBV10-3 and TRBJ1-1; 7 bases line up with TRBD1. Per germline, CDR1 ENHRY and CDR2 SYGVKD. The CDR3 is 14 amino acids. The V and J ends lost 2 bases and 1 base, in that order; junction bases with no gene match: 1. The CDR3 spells CAISETGANTEAFF. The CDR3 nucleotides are TGTGCCATCAGTGAGACAGGGGCGAACACTGAAGCTTTCTTT.

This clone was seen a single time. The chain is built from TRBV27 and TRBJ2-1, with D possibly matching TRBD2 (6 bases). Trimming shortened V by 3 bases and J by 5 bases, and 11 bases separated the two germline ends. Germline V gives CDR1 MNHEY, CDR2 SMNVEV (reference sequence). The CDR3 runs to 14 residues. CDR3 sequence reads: CASSFRGADNEQFF. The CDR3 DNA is TGTGCCAGCAGTTTTCGCGGGGCAGACAATGAGCAGTTCTTC.

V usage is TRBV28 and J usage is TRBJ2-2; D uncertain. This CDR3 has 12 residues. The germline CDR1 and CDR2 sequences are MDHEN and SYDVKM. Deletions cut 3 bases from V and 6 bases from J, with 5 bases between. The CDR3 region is CASSFGPGELFF. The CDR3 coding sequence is TGTGCCAGCAGTTTTGGGCCCGGGGAGCTGTTTTTT.

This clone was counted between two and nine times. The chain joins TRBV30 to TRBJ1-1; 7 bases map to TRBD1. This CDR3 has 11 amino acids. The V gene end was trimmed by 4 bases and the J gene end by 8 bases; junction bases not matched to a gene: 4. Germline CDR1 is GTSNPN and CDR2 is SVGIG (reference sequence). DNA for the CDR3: TGTGCCTGGACAGGGGGAATAGAAGCTTTCTTT. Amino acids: CAWTGGIEAFF.

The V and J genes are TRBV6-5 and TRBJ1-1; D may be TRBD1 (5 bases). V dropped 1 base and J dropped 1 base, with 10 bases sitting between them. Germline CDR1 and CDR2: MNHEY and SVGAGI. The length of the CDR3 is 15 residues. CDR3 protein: CASSYFGGANTEAFF. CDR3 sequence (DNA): TGTGCCAGCAGTTACTTTGGAGGGGCGAACACTGAAGCTTTCTTT.

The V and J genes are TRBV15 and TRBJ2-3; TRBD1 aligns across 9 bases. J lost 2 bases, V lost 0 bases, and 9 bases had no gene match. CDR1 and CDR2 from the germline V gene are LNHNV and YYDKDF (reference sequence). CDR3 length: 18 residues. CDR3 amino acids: CATSRDPWDRVSTDTQYF. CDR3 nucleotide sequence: TGTGCCACCAGCAGAGATCCCTGGGACAGGGTATCCACAGATACGCAGTATTTT.

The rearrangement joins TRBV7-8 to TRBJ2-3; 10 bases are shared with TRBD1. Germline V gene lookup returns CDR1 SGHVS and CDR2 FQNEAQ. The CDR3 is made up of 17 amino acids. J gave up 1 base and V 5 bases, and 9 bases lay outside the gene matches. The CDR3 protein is CASSPLTGGERTDTQYF. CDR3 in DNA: TGTGCCAGCAGCCCCTTGACAGGGGGCGAGCGCACAGATACGCAGTATTTT.

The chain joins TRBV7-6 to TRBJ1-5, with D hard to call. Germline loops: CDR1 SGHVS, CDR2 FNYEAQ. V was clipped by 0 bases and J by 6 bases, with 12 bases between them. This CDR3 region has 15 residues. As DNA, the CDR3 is TGTGCCAGCAGCTTAGCGCCGGGTTTAGGTCAGCCCCAGCATTTT. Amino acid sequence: CASSLAPGLGQPQHF.

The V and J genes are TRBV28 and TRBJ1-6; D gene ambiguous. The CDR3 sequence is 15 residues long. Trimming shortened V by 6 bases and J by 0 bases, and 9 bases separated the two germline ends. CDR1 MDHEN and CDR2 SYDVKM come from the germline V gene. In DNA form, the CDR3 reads TGTGCCAGCAGGCTATCAAGCTCCTATAATTCACCCCTCCACTTT. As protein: CASRLSSSYNSPLHF.

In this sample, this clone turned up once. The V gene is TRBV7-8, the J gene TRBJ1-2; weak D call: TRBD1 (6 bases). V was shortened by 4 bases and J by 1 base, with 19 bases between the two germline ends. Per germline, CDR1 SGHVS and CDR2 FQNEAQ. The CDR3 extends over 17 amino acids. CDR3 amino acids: CASSSYPRDKFNYGYTF. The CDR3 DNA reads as TGTGCCAGCAGCTCCTACCCACGGGACAAATTTAACTATGGCTACACCTTC.

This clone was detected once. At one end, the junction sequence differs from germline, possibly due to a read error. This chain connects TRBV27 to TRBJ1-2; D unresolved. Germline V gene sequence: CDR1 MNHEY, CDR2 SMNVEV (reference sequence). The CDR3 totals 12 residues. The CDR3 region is CASSARNYGYPF. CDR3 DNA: TGTGCCAGCAGTGCCCGGAACTATGGCTACCCCTTC.

As DNA, the CDR3 is TGTGCCAGCAGTTTGGGACAGTACCAAGAGACCCAGTACTTC. Translated: CASSLGQYQETQYF. The chain carries TRBV28 and TRBJ2-5, with TRBD1 identical over 7 bases. Germline lookup yields CDR1 MDHEN and CDR2 SYDVKM. Losses at the gene ends were 3 bases for V and 0 bases for J; bases not matched to a gene: 1. This CDR3 is built from 14 residues. Variable domain in full (rest from reference TRBV28 and TRBJ2-5): DVKVTQSSRYLVKRTGEKVFLECVQDMDHENMFWYRQDPGLGLRLIYFSYDVKMKEKGDIPEGYSVSREKKERFSLILESASTNQTSMYLCASSLGQYQETQYFGPGTRLLVL.

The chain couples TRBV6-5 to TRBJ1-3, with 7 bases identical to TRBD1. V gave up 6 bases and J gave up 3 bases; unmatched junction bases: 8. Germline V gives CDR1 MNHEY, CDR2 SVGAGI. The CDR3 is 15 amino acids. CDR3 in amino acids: CASSPDRELGNTIYF. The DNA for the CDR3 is TGTGCCAGCAGCCCCGACAGGGAACTTGGAAACACCATATATTTT.

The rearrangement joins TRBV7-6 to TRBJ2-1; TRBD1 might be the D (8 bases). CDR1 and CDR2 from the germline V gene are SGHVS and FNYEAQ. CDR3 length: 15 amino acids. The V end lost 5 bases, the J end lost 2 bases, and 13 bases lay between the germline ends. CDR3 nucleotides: TGTGCCAGCAGCACAGGGGGGGGCCCCTACAATGAGCAGTTCTTC. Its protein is CASSTGGGPYNEQFF.

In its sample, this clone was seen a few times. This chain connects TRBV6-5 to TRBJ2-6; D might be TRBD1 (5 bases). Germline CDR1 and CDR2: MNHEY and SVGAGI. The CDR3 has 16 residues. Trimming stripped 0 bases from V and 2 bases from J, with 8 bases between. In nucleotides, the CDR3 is TGTGCCAGCAGTTACTCGACACAGGCTGGGGCCAACGTCCTGACTTTC. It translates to CASSYSTQAGANVLTF.

CDR3 in DNA: TGTGCCAGCACCCCCGACGGGGTCGGCACAGATACGCAGTATTTT. Its translation: CASTPDGVGTDTQYF. The chain couples TRBV7-2 to TRBJ2-3, with D possibly TRBD2 on 5 matching bases. V gave up 7 bases and J gave up 1 base, with 15 bases separating them. CDR1 and CDR2 from the germline V gene are SGHTA and FQGNSA. This CDR3 contains 15 residues.

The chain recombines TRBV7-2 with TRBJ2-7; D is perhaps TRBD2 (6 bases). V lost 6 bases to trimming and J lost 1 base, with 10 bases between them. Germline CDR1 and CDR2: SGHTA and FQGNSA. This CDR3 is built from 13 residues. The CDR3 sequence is CASREGTSYEQYF. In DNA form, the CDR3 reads TGTGCCAGCAGGGAAGGGACTTCCTACGAGCAGTACTTC.

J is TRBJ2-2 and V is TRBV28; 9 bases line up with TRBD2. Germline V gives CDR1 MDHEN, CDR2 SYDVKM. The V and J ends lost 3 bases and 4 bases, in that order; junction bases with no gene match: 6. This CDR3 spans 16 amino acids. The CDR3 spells CASSLDLAGFTGELFF. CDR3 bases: TGTGCCAGCAGTTTGGATCTAGCGGGATTCACCGGGGAGCTGTTTTTT.

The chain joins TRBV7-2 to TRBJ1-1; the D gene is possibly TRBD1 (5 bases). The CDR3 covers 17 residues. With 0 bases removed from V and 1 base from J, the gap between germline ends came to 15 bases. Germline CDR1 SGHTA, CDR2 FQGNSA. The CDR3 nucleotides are TGTGCCAGCAGCTTAGCCCCGAGCAGGGTAGCGAACACTGAAGCTTTCTTT. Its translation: CASSLAPSRVANTEAFF.

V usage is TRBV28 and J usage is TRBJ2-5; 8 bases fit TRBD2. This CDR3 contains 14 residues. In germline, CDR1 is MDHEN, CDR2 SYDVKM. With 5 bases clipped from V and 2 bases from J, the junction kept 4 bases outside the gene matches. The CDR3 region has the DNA TGTGCCAGCAGTCCGACTAGCGCGCAAGAGACCCAGTACTTC. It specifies CASSPTSAQETQYF.

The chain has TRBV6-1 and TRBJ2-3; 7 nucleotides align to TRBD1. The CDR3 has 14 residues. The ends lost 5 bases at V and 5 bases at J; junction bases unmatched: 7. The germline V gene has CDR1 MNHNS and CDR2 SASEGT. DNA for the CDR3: TGTGCCAGCAGTAAACGACAGGGCCAAGATACGCAGTATTTT. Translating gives CASSKRQGQDTQYF.

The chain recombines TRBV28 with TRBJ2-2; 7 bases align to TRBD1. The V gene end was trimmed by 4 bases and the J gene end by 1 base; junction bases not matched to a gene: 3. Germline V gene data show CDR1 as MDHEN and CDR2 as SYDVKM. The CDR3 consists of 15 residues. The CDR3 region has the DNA TGTGCCAGCAGTTGGGACAGAGGGAACACCGGGGAGCTGTTTTTT. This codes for CASSWDRGNTGELFF. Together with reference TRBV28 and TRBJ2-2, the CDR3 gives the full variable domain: DVKVTQSSRYLVKRTGEKVFLECVQDMDHENMFWYRQDPGLGLRLIYFSYDVKMKEKGDIPEGYSVSREKKERFSLILESASTNQTSMYLCASSWDRGNTGELFFGEGSRLTVL.

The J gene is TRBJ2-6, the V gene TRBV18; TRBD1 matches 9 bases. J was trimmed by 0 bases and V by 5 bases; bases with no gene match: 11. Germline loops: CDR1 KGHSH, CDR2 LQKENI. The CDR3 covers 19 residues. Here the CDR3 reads CASSTIGQGTTSGANVLTF. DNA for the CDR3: TGTGCCAGCTCAACCATCGGACAGGGGACGACCTCTGGGGCCAACGTCCTGACTTTC.

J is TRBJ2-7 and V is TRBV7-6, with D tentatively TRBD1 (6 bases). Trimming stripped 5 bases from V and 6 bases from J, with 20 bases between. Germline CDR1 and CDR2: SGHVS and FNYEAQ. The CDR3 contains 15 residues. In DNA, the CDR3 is TGTGCCAGCAGCCCCTTACAGGGCCAGACTGGCGAGCAGTACTTC. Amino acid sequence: CASSPLQGQTGEQYF.

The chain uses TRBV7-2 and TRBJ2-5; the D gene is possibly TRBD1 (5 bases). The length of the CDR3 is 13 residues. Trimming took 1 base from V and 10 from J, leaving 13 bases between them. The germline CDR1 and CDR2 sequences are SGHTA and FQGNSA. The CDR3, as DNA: TGTGCCAGCAGCTTAGAGTTTCAGGGCGACCAGTACTTC. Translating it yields CASSLEFQGDQYF.

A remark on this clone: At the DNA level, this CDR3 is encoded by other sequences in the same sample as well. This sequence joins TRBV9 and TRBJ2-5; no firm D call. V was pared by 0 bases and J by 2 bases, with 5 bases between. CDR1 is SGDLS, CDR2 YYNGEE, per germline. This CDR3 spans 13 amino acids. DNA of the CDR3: TGTGCCAGCAGCGTAGGGGCACAAGAGACCCAGTACTTC. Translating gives CASSVGAQETQYF.

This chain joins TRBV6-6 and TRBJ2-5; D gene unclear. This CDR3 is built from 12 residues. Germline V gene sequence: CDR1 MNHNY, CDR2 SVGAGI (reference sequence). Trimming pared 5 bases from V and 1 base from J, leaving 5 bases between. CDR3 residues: CASSEVQETQYF. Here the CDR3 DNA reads TGTGCCAGCAGTGAGGTCCAAGAGACCCAGTACTTC.